This T cell receptor (beta chain) originates from a study of blood T cell repertoires in COVID-19. The table came from immunoSEQ multiplex PCR; TCRdb's copy has only in-frame clones and leaves some out. In the table there are fewer than 250,000 clones, under 90% of which are singletons. Germline V lookup: CDR1 SQVTM, CDR2 ANQGSEA. V was clipped by 6 bases and J by 0 bases, with 14 bases between them. This CDR3 spans 15 amino acids. Followed longitudinally, the Seattle patients had been enrolled during active infection. Specimen: peripheral blood. The receptor was derived from a woman over 75 with COVID-19, enrolled during active disease. The chain has TRBV29-1 and TRBJ1-4; D ambiguous. The CDR3: CSVAGWESTNEKLFF. In nucleotides, the CDR3 is TGCAGCGTGGCGGGATGGGAATCAACTAATGAAAAACTGTTTTTT.